This entry lists 14 T cell receptor beta chains sequenced from one sample in a study of cytomegalovirus exposure and HLA in healthy donors. 13 Jbeta primers and 60 Vbeta primers were used for the PCR. Libraries were prepared by immunoSEQ multiplex PCR; TCRdb keeps only in-frame clonotypes and omits some of them. The repertoire consists of more than 100,000 clones, with just under 80% occurring once and the leading ten covering 1.5%. The sequenced sample consisted of PBMCs. These receptors originate from a woman between 18 and 30 years old in good health and CMV-seronegative.

This chain uses TRBV19 with TRBJ1-2; D not certain. The V gene lost 5 bases and the J gene lost 2 bases, with 15 bases spanning the gap. The CDR3 loop spans 15 amino acids. From germline, CDR1 is LNHDA and CDR2 SQIVND (reference sequence). CDR3 amino acids: CASSPGRQSNYGYTF. CDR3 bases: TGTGCCAGTAGTCCCGGGAGGCAGTCGAACTATGGCTACACCTTC.

The V and J genes are TRBV30 and TRBJ1-6; no clear D gene. Trimming took 0 bases from V and 14 from J, leaving 14 bases between them. CDR1 is GTSNPN, CDR2 SVGIG, per germline (reference sequence). This CDR3 is 13 amino acids long. The CDR3 loop is CAWSVSGSRTLHF. CDR3 bases: TGTGCCTGGAGTGTATCTGGGAGTCGGACCCTCCACTTT.

This clone came up once. The rearrangement links TRBV4-1 to TRBJ2-5, with 11 bases lining up with TRBD1. In germline, CDR1 is MGHRA, CDR2 YSYEKL. This CDR3 is built from 18 residues. J lost 1 base, V lost 0 bases, and 7 bases had no gene match. The CDR3 DNA reads TGCGCCAGCAGCCAAGACCATGGGACAGGGGGAGTCCAAGAGACCCAGTACTTC. This encodes CASSQDHGTGGVQETQYF.

This clone was seen more than once but under ten times. This chain uses TRBV6-6 with TRBJ2-7; 9 bases are a match to TRBD1. The germline gives CDR1 MNHNY, CDR2 SVGAGI (reference sequence). The CDR3 loop spans 14 amino acids. The trim removed 5 bases at V and 6 bases at J, leaving 8 bases unmatched. The chain's CDR3 is CASSRPETGGEQYF. CDR3 DNA sequence: TGTGCCAGCAGTCGACCAGAGACAGGGGGCGAGCAGTACTTC.

The V gene is TRBV28, the J gene TRBJ1-3; D gene unclear. Trimming took 1 base from V and 0 from J, leaving 10 bases between them. Looked up from germline, CDR1 is MDHEN and CDR2 is SYDVKM. The CDR3 is 16 residues long. Written as DNA, the CDR3 is TGTGCCAGCAGTTTATTGGAGAGGAGCTCTGGAAACACCATATATTTT. Amino acids: CASSLLERSSGNTIYF.

V and J are TRBV6-1 and TRBJ2-7; D might be TRBD1 (6 bases). CDR3 length: 11 amino acids. Between the trimmed V and J ends, which lost 7 bases and 3 bases, there was a span of 7 bases. Germline V gene sequence: CDR1 MNHNS, CDR2 SASEGT. CDR3 sequence: CASTQGYEQYF. Here the CDR3 DNA reads TGTGCCAGCACACAGGGCTACGAGCAGTACTTC.

The J gene is TRBJ2-5, the V gene TRBV5-8, with 15 nucleotides matching TRBD2. CDR3 length: 15 amino acids. Per the germline V gene, CDR1 is SGHTS and CDR2 is YDEGEE. V lost 3 bases, J lost 4 bases, and 1 base stayed unmatched. As DNA, the CDR3 is TGTGCCAGCAGCTGGGGACTAGCGGGAGGAGAGACCCAGTACTTC. Translation gives CASSWGLAGGETQYF.

The chain couples TRBV5-4 to TRBJ2-1; 13 nucleotides line up with TRBD2. The V segment lost 6 bases and the J segment 5 bases; nucleotides outside the gene matches: 5. Germline assignment: CDR1 SGHNT and CDR2 YYREEE (reference sequence). This CDR3 contains 15 residues. CDR3 sequence: CASTLGLAGDNEQFF. The CDR3 DNA sequence: TGTGCCAGCACCCTAGGACTAGCGGGAGACAATGAGCAGTTCTTC. Full variable domain (remainder filled in from reference TRBV5-4 and TRBJ2-1): ETGVTQSPTHLIKTRGQQVTLRCSSQSGHNTVSWYQQALGQGPQFIFQYYREEENGRGNFPPRFSGLQFPNYSSELNVNALELDDSALYLCASTLGLAGDNEQFFGPGTRLTVL.

The V call is TRBV10-2, the J call TRBJ1-5; D remains ambiguous. Per the germline V gene, CDR1 is WSHSY and CDR2 is SAAADI. The CDR3 has 14 residues. V was cut by 4 bases and J by 6 bases, with 13 bases left in between. CDR3 coding DNA: TGCGCCAGCAGTGTTGGAGAGGCGGGTCAGCCCCAGCATTTT. Its translation: CASSVGEAGQPQHF.

This chain joins TRBV7-9 and TRBJ2-1; the D is unclear. This CDR3 has 13 amino acids. The V gene's germline CDR1 is SEHNR and CDR2 FQNEAQ (reference sequence). The ends were cut back, 3 bases at V and 6 bases at J, with 9 bases in the middle. CDR3 sequence: CASSFSGFNEQFF. CDR3 DNA: TGTGCCAGCAGCTTTTCGGGTTTCAATGAGCAGTTCTTC.

The chain employs TRBV30 and TRBJ2-7, with 10 bases that match TRBD2. Germline CDR1 reads GTSNPN; CDR2 reads SVGIG (reference sequence). This CDR3 is 12 amino acids long. With V trimmed by 5 bases and J by 7 bases, 5 bases remained unmatched. CDR3 DNA sequence: TGTGCCTGGTTAAGCGGGAGGGGAGAGCAGTACTTC. This translates into CAWLSGRGEQYF.

The chain recombines TRBV13 with TRBJ2-2; D may be TRBD2 (6 bases). This CDR3 comprises 14 residues. Germline CDR1 PRHDT, CDR2 FYEKMQ (reference sequence). V shed 5 bases and J shed 3 bases, with 10 bases lying between them. The CDR3 region is CASSQGGDTGELFF. The CDR3 nucleotides are TGTGCCAGCAGCCAGGGAGGAGACACCGGGGAGCTGTTTTTT.

In this sample, this clone turned up a few times. The chain combines TRBV27 with TRBJ2-3; 8 bases agree with TRBD2. The CDR3 is 16 amino acids. The germline CDR1 and CDR2 sequences are MNHEY and SMNVEV (reference sequence). The trim removed 2 bases at V and 2 bases at J, leaving 6 bases unmatched. In DNA form, the CDR3 reads TGTGCCAGCAGTTTAACGGCTAGCGGGTACACAGATACGCAGTATTTT. This sequence encodes CASSLTASGYTDTQYF.

This clone was detected a few times. The chain links TRBV19 to TRBJ2-1; 7 bases agree with TRBD2. The V segment lost 3 bases and the J segment 8 bases; nucleotides outside the gene matches: 1. This CDR3 is 12 amino acids long. Germline V gene data show CDR1 as LNHDA and CDR2 as SQIVND (reference sequence). The chain's CDR3 is CASSMSGDEQFF. The DNA of the CDR3 is TGTGCCAGTAGTATGAGCGGGGATGAGCAGTTCTTC.